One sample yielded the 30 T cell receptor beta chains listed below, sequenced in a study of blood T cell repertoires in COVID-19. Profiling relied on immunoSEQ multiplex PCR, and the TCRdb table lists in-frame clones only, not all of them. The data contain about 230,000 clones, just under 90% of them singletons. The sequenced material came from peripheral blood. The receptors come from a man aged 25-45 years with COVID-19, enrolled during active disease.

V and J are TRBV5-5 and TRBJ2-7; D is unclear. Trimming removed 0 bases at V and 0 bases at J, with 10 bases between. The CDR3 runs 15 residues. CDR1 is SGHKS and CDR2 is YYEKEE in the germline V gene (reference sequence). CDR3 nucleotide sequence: TGTGCCAGCAGCTTGGGGCAGGTAAACTCCTACGAGCAGTACTTC. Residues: CASSLGQVNSYEQYF.

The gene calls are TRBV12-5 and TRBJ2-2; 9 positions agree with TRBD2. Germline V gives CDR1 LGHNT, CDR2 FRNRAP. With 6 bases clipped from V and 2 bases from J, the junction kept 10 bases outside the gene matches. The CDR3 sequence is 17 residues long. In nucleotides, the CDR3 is TGTGCTAGTGGCTCCCAGGTGACTAGCGGAAACACCGGGGAGCTGTTTTTT. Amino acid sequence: CASGSQVTSGNTGELFF.

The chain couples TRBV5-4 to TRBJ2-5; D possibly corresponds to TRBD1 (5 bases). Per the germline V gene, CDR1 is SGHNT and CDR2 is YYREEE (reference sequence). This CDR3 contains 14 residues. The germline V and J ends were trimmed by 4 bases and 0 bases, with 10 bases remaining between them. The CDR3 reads CASSPTAYQETQYF. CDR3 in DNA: TGTGCCAGCAGCCCGACAGCGTACCAAGAGACCCAGTACTTC.

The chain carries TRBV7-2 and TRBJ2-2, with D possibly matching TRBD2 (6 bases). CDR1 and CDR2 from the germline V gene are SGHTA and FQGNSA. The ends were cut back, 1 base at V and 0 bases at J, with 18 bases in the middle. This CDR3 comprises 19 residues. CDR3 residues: CASSLGFVGGGSNTGELFF. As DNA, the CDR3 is TGTGCCAGCAGCTTAGGGTTTGTCGGGGGAGGCTCGAACACCGGGGAGCTGTTTTTT. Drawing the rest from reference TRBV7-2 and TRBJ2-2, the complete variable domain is GAGVSQSPSNKVTEKGKDVELRCDPISGHTALYWYRQSLGQGLEFLIYFQGNSAPDKSGLPSDRFSAERTGGSVSTLTIQRTQQEDSAVYLCASSLGFVGGGSNTGELFFGEGSRLTVL.

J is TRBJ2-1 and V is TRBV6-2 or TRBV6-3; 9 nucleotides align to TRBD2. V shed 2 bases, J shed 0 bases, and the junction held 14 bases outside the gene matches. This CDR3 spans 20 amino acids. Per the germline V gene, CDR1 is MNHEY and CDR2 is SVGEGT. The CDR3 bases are TGTGCCAGCAGTTACGATGTGGGAGGCGGGGGGGCCCTCTCCTACAATGAGCAGTTCTTC. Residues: CASSYDVGGGGALSYNEQFF.

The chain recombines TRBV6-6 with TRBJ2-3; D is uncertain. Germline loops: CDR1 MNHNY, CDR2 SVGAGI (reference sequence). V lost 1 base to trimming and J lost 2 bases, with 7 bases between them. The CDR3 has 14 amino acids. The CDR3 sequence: CASSYFSFTDTQYF. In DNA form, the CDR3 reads TGTGCCAGCAGTTACTTTTCCTTCACAGATACGCAGTATTTT.

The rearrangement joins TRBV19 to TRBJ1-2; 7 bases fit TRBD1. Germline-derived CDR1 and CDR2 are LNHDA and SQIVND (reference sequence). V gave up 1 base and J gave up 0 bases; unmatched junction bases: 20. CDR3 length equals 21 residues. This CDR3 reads CASSIAALPGLTGEANYGYTF. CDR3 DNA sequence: TGTGCCAGTAGTATAGCCGCGCTCCCAGGTCTTACAGGGGAGGCTAACTATGGCTACACCTTC.

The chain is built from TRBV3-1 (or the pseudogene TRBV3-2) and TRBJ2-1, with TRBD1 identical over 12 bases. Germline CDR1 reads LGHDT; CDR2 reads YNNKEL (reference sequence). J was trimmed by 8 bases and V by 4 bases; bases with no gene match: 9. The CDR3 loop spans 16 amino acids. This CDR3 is CASSRLGQGARYEQFF. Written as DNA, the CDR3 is TGTGCCAGCAGCCGTCTGGGACAGGGGGCGCGATATGAGCAGTTCTTC.

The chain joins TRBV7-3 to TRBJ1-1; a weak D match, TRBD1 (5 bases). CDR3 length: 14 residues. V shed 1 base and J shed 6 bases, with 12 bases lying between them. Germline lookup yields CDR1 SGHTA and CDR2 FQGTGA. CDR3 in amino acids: CASSLNPGSPEAFF. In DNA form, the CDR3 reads TGTGCCAGCAGCTTAAACCCAGGGTCCCCTGAAGCTTTCTTT.

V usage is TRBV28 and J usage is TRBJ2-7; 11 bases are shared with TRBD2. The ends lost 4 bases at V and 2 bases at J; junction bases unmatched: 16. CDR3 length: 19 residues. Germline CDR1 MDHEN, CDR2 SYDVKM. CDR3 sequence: CASSSIPGTSGYHPYEQYF. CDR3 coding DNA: TGTGCCAGCAGTTCAATTCCCGGGACTAGCGGATACCATCCCTACGAGCAGTACTTC.

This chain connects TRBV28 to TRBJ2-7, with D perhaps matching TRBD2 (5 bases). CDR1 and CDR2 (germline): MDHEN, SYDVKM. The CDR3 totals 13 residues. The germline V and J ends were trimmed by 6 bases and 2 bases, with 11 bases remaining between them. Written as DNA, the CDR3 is TGTGCCAGCAGACCGGGGTCGACCTACGAGCAGTACTTC. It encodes CASRPGSTYEQYF.

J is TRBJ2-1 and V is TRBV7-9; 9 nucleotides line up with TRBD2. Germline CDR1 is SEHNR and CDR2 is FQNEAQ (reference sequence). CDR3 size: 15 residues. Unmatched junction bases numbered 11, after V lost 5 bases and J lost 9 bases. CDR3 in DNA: TGTGCCAGCAGCGCGTCCGGGACTAGCAGGGGTGAGCAGTTCTTC. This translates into CASSASGTSRGEQFF.

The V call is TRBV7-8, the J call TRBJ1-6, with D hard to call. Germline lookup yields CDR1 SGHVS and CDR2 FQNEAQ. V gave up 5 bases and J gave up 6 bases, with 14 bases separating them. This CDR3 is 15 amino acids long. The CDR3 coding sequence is TGTGCCAGCAGCCCGGGGATTTTACCTAATTCACCCCTCCACTTT. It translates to CASSPGILPNSPLHF.

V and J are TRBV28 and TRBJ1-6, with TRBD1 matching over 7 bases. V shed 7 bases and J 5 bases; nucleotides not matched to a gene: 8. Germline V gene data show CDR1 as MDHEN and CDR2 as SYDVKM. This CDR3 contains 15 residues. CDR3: CASTIGGADNSPLHF. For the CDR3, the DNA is TGTGCCAGCACAATAGGGGGCGCCGATAATTCACCCCTCCACTTT.

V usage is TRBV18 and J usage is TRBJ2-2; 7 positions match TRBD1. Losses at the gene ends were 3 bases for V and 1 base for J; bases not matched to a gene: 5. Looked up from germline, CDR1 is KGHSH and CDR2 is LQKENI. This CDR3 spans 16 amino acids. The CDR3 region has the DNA TGTGCCAGCTCACCGTCGAGACAGGGGAACACCGGGGAGCTGTTTTTT. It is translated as CASSPSRQGNTGELFF.

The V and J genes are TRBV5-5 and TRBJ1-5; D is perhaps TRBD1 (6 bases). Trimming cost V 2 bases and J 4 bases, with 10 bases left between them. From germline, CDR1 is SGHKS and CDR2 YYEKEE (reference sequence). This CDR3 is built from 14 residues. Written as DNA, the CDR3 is TGTGCCAGCAGCTTTCTGGACAGTAATCAGCCCCAGCATTTT. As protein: CASSFLDSNQPQHF.

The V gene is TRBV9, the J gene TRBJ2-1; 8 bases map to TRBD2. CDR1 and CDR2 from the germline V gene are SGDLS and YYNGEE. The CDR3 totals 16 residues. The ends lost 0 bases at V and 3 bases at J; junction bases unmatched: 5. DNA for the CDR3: TGTGCCAGCAGCGTAGACGTAGCGGGGTACTACAATGAGCAGTTCTTC. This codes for CASSVDVAGYYNEQFF.

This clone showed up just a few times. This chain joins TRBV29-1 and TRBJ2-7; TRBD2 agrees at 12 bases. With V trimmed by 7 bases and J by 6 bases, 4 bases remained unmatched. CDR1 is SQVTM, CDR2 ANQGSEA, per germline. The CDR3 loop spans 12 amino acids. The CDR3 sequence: CSALAGGGEQYF. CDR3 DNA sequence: TGCAGCGCACTAGCGGGAGGTGGCGAGCAGTACTTC.

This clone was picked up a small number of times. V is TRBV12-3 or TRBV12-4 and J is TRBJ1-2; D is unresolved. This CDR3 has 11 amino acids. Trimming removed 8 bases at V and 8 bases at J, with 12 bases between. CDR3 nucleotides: TGTGCCAGCCGCAGCTGGGAGGGCTACACCTTC. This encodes CASRSWEGYTF.

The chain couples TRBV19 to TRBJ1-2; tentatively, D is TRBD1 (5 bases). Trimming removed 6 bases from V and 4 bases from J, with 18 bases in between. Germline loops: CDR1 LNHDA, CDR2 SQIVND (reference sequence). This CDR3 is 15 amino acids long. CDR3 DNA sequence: TGTGCCAGTAGCCTAATACCGGGACTTGGCTATGGCTACACCTTC. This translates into CASSLIPGLGYGYTF.

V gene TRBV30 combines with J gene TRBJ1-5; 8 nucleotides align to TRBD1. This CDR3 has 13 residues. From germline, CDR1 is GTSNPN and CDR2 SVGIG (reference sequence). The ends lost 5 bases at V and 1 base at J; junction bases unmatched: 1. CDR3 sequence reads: CAWQGASNQPQHF. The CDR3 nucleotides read TGTGCCTGGCAGGGGGCCAGCAATCAGCCCCAGCATTTT.

The CDR3 is CASSPSQISNQPQHF. In nucleotides, the CDR3 is TGTGCCAGCTCACCATCACAGATTAGCAATCAGCCCCAGCATTTT. The chain couples TRBV18 to TRBJ1-5; D call uncertain. Per germline, CDR1 KGHSH and CDR2 LQKENI. The CDR3 is 15 amino acids. V was pared by 2 bases and J by 0 bases, with 8 bases between.

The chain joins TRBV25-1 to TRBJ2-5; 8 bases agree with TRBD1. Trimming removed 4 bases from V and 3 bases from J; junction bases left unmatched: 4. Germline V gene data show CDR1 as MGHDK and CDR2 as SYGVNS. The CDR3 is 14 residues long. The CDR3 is CASSASTGEETQYF. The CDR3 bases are TGTGCCAGCAGTGCCTCGACAGGGGAAGAGACCCAGTACTTC.

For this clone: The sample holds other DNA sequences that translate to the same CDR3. The CDR3 sequence: CASSLRGYEQYF. The CDR3 coding sequence is TGTGCCAGCAGTTTACGGGGCTACGAGCAGTACTTC. This chain uses TRBV28 with TRBJ2-7, with D possibly matching TRBD2 (5 bases). This CDR3 has 12 amino acids. The V end was cut by 2 bases, the J end by 3 bases, with 5 bases between. Germline CDR1 is MDHEN and CDR2 is SYDVKM.

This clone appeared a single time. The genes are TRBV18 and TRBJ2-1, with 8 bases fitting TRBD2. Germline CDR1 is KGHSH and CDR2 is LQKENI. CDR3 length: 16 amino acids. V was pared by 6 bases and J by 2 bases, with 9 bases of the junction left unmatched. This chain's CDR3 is CASSPGGSGAYNEQFF. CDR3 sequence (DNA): TGTGCCAGCTCTCCCGGGGGTAGCGGGGCCTACAATGAGCAGTTCTTC.

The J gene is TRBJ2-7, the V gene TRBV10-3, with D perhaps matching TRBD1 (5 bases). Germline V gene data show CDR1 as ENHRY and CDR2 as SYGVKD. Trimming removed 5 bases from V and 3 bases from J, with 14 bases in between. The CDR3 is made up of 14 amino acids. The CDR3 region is CAISQGQLNYEQYF. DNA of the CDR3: TGTGCCATCAGTCAGGGCCAACTAAACTACGAGCAGTACTTC.

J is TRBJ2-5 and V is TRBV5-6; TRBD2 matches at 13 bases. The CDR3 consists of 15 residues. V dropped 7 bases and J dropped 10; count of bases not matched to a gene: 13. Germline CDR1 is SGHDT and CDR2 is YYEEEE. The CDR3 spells CASSLSGLAGTNQYF. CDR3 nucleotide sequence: TGTGCCAGCTCCTTGTCGGGACTAGCGGGGACGAACCAGTACTTC.

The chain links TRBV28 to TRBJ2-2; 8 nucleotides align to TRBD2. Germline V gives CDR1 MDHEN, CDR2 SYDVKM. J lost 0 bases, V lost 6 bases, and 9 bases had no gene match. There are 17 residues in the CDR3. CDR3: CASRYKATSANTGELFF. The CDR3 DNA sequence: TGTGCCAGCAGGTATAAGGCGACTAGCGCGAACACCGGGGAGCTGTTTTTT. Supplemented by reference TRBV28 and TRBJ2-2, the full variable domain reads DVKVTQSSRYLVKRTGEKVFLECVQDMDHENMFWYRQDPGLGLRLIYFSYDVKMKEKGDIPEGYSVSREKKERFSLILESASTNQTSMYLCASRYKATSANTGELFFGEGSRLTVL.

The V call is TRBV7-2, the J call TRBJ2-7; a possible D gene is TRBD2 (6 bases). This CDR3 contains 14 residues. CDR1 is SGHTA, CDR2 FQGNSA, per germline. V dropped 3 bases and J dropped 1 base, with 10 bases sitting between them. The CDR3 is CASSFGGSSYEQYF. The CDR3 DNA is TGTGCCAGCAGCTTCGGGGGTTCGTCCTACGAGCAGTACTTC.

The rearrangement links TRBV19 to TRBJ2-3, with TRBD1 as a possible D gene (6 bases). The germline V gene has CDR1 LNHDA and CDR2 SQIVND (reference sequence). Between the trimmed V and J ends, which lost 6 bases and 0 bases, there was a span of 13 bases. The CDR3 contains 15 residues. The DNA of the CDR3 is TGTGCCAGTAGCTGGGTAGGGGGTAGCACAGATACGCAGTATTTT. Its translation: CASSWVGGSTDTQYF. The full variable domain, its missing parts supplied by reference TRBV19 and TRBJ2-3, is DGGITQSPKYLFRKEGQNVTLSCEQNLNHDAMYWYRQDPGQGLRLIYYSQIVNDFQKGDIAEGYSVSREKKESFPLTVTSAQKNPTAFYLCASSWVGGSTDTQYFGPGTRLTVL.